The 28 T cell receptor beta chains in this list originate from one sample, sequenced in a study of neoadjuvant anti-PD-1 for oral cavity cancer. Sequenced by immunoSEQ multiplex PCR; TCRdb stores in-frame clones only, minus some. Altogether some 13,000 clones are present, 65% to 80% being singletons, with the ten largest covering around 3%. Specified time point: after neoadjuvant nivolumab, at surgical resection. The sequenced sample was PBMCs, obtained after nivolumab (anti-PD-1) treatment. These receptors originate from a person aged 35 to 85 with oral cavity squamous cell carcinoma.

The J gene is TRBJ1-1, the V gene TRBV7-8; TRBD1 is a possible D gene (6 bases). The CDR3 loop spans 13 amino acids. The germline V gene encodes CDR1 SGHVS and CDR2 FQNEAQ. V shed 3 bases and J shed 8 bases, with 13 bases lying between them. CDR3 sequence reads: CASSFTGFVEAFF. DNA for the CDR3: TGTGCCAGCAGCTTTACAGGGTTTGTGGAAGCTTTCTTT.

The chain is built from TRBV5-6 and TRBJ1-2; TRBD1 agrees at 8 bases. With V trimmed by 4 bases and J by 6 bases, 17 bases remained unmatched. The CDR3 is made up of 17 amino acids. The germline V gene encodes CDR1 SGHDT and CDR2 YYEEEE. CDR3 residues: CASSPGTGWVELDGYTF. CDR3 nucleotide sequence: TGTGCCAGCAGCCCAGGGACAGGTTGGGTCGAATTGGATGGCTACACCTTC.

This chain connects TRBV5-1 to TRBJ2-7; unclear D gene. Germline CDR1 is SGHRS and CDR2 is YFSETQ. The V end lost 4 bases, the J end lost 4 bases, and 18 bases lay between the germline ends. CDR3 length: 15 amino acids. CDR3 in DNA: TGCGCCAGCAGCCCGGGCACGCTTCCAACTTACGAGCAGTACTTC. Its translation: CASSPGTLPTYEQYF.

V is TRBV30 and J is TRBJ1-2; 7 bases map to TRBD1. From germline, CDR1 is GTSNPN and CDR2 SVGIG (reference sequence). V lost 4 bases and J lost 4; bases outside the gene matches: 9. The CDR3 contains 14 residues. CDR3 sequence reads: CAWNPRDRIYGYTF. CDR3 nucleotides: TGTGCCTGGAACCCCCGGGACAGAATCTATGGCTACACCTTC.

The chain joins TRBV19 to TRBJ2-5, with a possible D match to TRBD2 (6 bases). The CDR3 loop spans 15 amino acids. V lost 8 bases and J 2 bases, leaving 18 bases between the germline ends. From germline, CDR1 is LNHDA and CDR2 SQIVND (reference sequence). Here the CDR3 reads CASREVGGVQETQYF. In nucleotides, the CDR3 is TGTGCCAGTCGCGAGGTTGGCGGGGTTCAAGAGACCCAGTACTTC.

This clone was detected only a few times. The chain uses TRBV11-3 and TRBJ2-2; TRBD1 matches 9 bases. V gave up 3 bases and J gave up 5 bases; unmatched junction bases: 4. Germline CDR1 and CDR2: SGHNT and YENEEA. CDR3 length equals 15 residues. CDR3 in DNA: TGTGCCAGCAGCTTGGACAGGGGAGGAACCGGGGAGCTGTTTTTT. Translating gives CASSLDRGGTGELFF. The full variable domain, with the rest looked up from reference TRBV11-3 and TRBJ2-2, is EAGVVQSPRYKIIEKKQPVAFWCNPISGHNTLYWYLQNLGQGPELLIRYENEEAVDDSQLPKDRFSAERLKGVDSTLKIQPAELGDSAVYLCASSLDRGGTGELFFGEGSRLTVL.

The chain links TRBV18 to TRBJ1-4, with D possibly TRBD1 on 6 matching bases. Trimming left V 3 bases short and J 5 bases short, with 10 bases between. This CDR3 is 14 amino acids long. Germline V gives CDR1 KGHSH, CDR2 LQKENI. The CDR3 loop reads CASSPAGENEKLFF. DNA for the CDR3: TGTGCCAGCTCACCGGCAGGGGAGAATGAAAAACTGTTTTTT.

The rearrangement uses TRBV11-2 and TRBJ2-3; TRBD2 might be the D (6 bases). The CDR3 covers 16 residues. The germline V gene has CDR1 SGHAT and CDR2 FQNNGV. Between the trimmed V and J ends, which lost 2 bases and 9 bases, there was a span of 21 bases. This CDR3 is CASSLTASAPWGTQYF. The CDR3 DNA is TGTGCCAGCAGCTTAACGGCTAGCGCACCATGGGGGACGCAGTATTTT.

The chain uses TRBV7-6 and TRBJ2-1; tentative D call: TRBD2 (6 bases). Deletions cut 5 bases from V and 7 bases from J, with 12 bases between. The CDR3 consists of 13 residues. Germline V gene data show CDR1 as SGHVS and CDR2 as FNYEAQ. CDR3 DNA: TGTGCCAGCAGCCGGGACTGGGGGAATGAGCAGTTCTTC. Its translation: CASSRDWGNEQFF.

The CDR3: CASSKGPTEDNQPQHF. The CDR3 bases are TGCGCCAGCAGCAAAGGCCCAACTGAGGACAATCAGCCCCAGCATTTT. This chain joins TRBV5-1 and TRBJ1-5, with D unclear. V gave up 4 bases and J gave up 3 bases, with 17 bases separating them. Germline V gives CDR1 SGHRS, CDR2 YFSETQ. This CDR3 is 16 amino acids long.

This CDR3 reads CASSRDRFTGELFF. CDR3 coding DNA: TGTGCCAGCAGCCGGGACAGATTCACCGGGGAGCTGTTTTTT. This chain links TRBV6-5 with TRBJ2-2; TRBD1 agrees at 7 bases. V was clipped by 6 bases and J by 4 bases; unmatched bases: 5. The CDR3 runs to 14 residues. Germline V gene data show CDR1 as MNHEY and CDR2 as SVGAGI.

This clone has a handful of counts. V gene TRBV5-6 combines with J gene TRBJ1-1, with TRBD1 matching over 7 bases. CDR3 size: 12 residues. Germline loops: CDR1 SGHDT, CDR2 YYEEEE. With V trimmed by 4 bases and J by 8 bases, 5 bases remained unmatched. The CDR3, as DNA: TGTGCCAGCAGCCTACCGACAGGGGAAGCTTTCTTT. Protein: CASSLPTGEAFF.

This chain links TRBV5-1 with TRBJ2-5; 7 positions agree with TRBD1. The CDR3 spans 15 residues. J was trimmed by 1 base and V by 4 bases; bases with no gene match: 7. CDR1 and CDR2 (germline): SGHRS, YFSETQ. The CDR3 sequence is CASSTSGTAQETQYF. DNA for the CDR3: TGCGCCAGCAGCACCTCCGGGACAGCCCAAGAGACCCAGTACTTC.

This clone was picked up a small number of times. The V call is TRBV10-1, the J call TRBJ1-1; D remains unclear. Trimming took off 3 bases at V and 0 bases at J, with 5 bases between the two ends. Germline V gene data show CDR1 as WNHNN and CDR2 as SYGVQD (reference sequence). This CDR3 spans 13 amino acids. Here the CDR3 reads CASSDGLNTEAFF. For the CDR3, the DNA is TGCGCCAGCAGTGACGGCCTGAACACTGAAGCTTTCTTT.

The chain combines TRBV2 with TRBJ1-2; D is uncertain. The CDR3 spans 13 residues. Germline values: CDR1 SNHLY, CDR2 FYNNEI. Trimming took 3 bases from V and 1 from J, leaving 6 bases between them. The CDR3 protein is CASSEDVNYGYTF. The DNA of the CDR3 is TGTGCCAGCAGTGAGGACGTTAACTATGGCTACACCTTC.

The chain recombines TRBV6-1 with TRBJ2-7, with D maybe TRBD2 (5 bases). The germline V and J ends were trimmed by 2 bases and 5 bases, with 22 bases remaining between them. Germline V lookup: CDR1 MNHNS, CDR2 SASEGT. The CDR3 totals 17 residues. CDR3 in amino acids: CASSESSKPHYSDEQYF. The DNA for the CDR3 is TGTGCCAGCAGTGAATCTAGCAAACCCCATTACTCGGACGAGCAGTACTTC.

Only one count was recorded for this clone. The rearrangement uses TRBV11-2 and TRBJ2-7; 8 nucleotides line up with TRBD2. The CDR3 is made up of 14 amino acids. Germline V gene data show CDR1 as SGHAT and CDR2 as FQNNGV. J gave up 2 bases and V 2 bases, and 2 bases lay outside the gene matches. The CDR3 loop is CASSLTSGAYEQYF. In nucleotides, the CDR3 is TGTGCCAGCAGCTTAACTAGCGGAGCCTACGAGCAGTACTTC. The complete variable domain, with remaining parts taken from reference TRBV11-2 and TRBJ2-7, reads EAGVAQSPRYKIIEKRQSVAFWCNPISGHATLYWYQQILGQGPKLLIQFQNNGVVDDSQLPKDRFSAERLKGVDSTLKIQPAKLEDSAVYLCASSLTSGAYEQYFGPGTRLTVT.

J is TRBJ2-1 and V is TRBV15; D call uncertain. Per germline, CDR1 LNHNV and CDR2 YYDKDF (reference sequence). CDR3 length: 13 residues. V lost 1 base and J lost 7, with 8 bases in between. In DNA form, the CDR3 reads TGTGCCACCAGCAGAGGCGACGCTAATGAGCAGTTCTTC. As protein: CATSRGDANEQFF.

The V gene is TRBV2, the J gene TRBJ2-5, with a weak D call TRBD1 (5 bases). The germline gives CDR1 SNHLY, CDR2 FYNNEI. The CDR3 has 14 amino acids. The V end lost 1 base, the J end lost 9 bases, and 15 bases lay between the germline ends. CDR3 DNA: TGTGCCAGCAGTGAAGATGGGGCCCGGGTGGCCCAGTACTTC. It yields the protein CASSEDGARVAQYF.

The gene calls are TRBV10-2 and TRBJ2-7; no reliable D call. This CDR3 spans 17 amino acids. Trimming removed 8 bases from V and 0 bases from J, with 23 bases in between. CDR1 and CDR2 (germline): WSHSY, SAAADI. In DNA form, the CDR3 reads TGCGCCAGCCATCATCCCGCGGACCCCCGAGACTCCTACGAGCAGTACTTC. Translating gives CASHHPADPRDSYEQYF.

The rearrangement joins TRBV10-3 to TRBJ1-1; D is undetermined. CDR1 and CDR2 (germline): ENHRY, SYGVKD. Trimming removed 0 bases at V and 10 bases at J, with 12 bases between. The CDR3 is 13 amino acids. CDR3 residues: CAISESGGFRAFF. CDR3 sequence (DNA): TGTGCCATCAGTGAGTCGGGAGGTTTTCGAGCTTTCTTT.

This clone occurred a few times. This chain connects TRBV7-6 to TRBJ2-6; 7 nucleotides align to TRBD1. The V gene end was trimmed by 4 bases and the J gene end by 3 bases; junction bases not matched to a gene: 3. The CDR3 extends over 15 amino acids. Germline-derived CDR1 and CDR2 are SGHVS and FNYEAQ. CDR3 sequence (DNA): TGTGCCAGCAGCTCTCAGGGGGATGGGGCCAACGTCCTGACTTTC. Translation gives CASSSQGDGANVLTF.

The V call is TRBV7-6, the J call TRBJ1-3, with 8 bases matching TRBD1. Germline V gives CDR1 SGHVS, CDR2 FNYEAQ. With V trimmed by 5 bases and J by 3 bases, 6 bases remained unmatched. The CDR3 extends over 15 amino acids. The CDR3 here is CASSLGTGHGNTIYF. The CDR3 DNA reads as TGTGCCAGCAGCCTAGGGACAGGCCATGGAAACACCATATATTTT.

The sample holds one count of this clone. This rearrangement joins TRBV10-3 to TRBJ2-1; D possibly corresponds to TRBD2 (6 bases). Trimming cost V 2 bases and J 0 bases, with 11 bases left between them. This CDR3 comprises 16 residues. In germline, CDR1 is ENHRY, CDR2 SYGVKD. The CDR3 bases are TGTGCCATCAGTGAGAGGGCGGGGAGCTCCTACAATGAGCAGTTCTTC. Translated: CAISERAGSSYNEQFF.

In this sample, this clone turned up a few times. This chain links TRBV18 with TRBJ1-2; no clear D gene. Per germline, CDR1 KGHSH and CDR2 LQKENI. The CDR3 covers 14 residues. Between the trimmed V and J ends, which lost 1 base and 6 bases, there was a span of 12 bases. In DNA form, the CDR3 reads TGTGCCAGCTCACCACAAGAGGTGGCCCATGGCTACACCTTC. Translation: CASSPQEVAHGYTF. The full variable domain, its missing parts supplied by reference TRBV18 and TRBJ1-2, is NAGVMQNPRHLVRRRGQEARLRCSPMKGHSHVYWYRQLPEEGLKFMVYLQKENIIDESGMPKERFSAEFPKEGPSILRIQQVVRGDSAAYFCASSPQEVAHGYTFGSGTRLTVV.

This chain links TRBV10-1 with TRBJ2-2; the D is unclear. Germline V gene data show CDR1 as WNHNN and CDR2 as SYGVQD (reference sequence). The CDR3 length is 16 residues. V was pared by 2 bases and J by 1 base, with 11 bases between. DNA of the CDR3: TGCGCCAGCAGTGAGATTCGGGCAGAGAACACCGGGGAGCTGTTTTTT. Translated: CASSEIRAENTGELFF.

This sequence joins TRBV30 and TRBJ1-2; the match to TRBD1 covers 7 bases. The junction had 10 bases not matched to a gene; V was cut back by 3 bases and J by 3 bases. CDR3 length equals 15 residues. Germline V gene lookup returns CDR1 GTSNPN and CDR2 SVGIG (reference sequence). This CDR3 reads CAWRRTGQGDYGYTF. CDR3 bases: TGTGCCTGGAGAAGAACGGGGCAGGGGGACTATGGCTACACCTTC.

The gene calls are TRBV30 and TRBJ1-5, with 7 positions matching TRBD1. CDR1 and CDR2 (germline): GTSNPN, SVGIG (reference sequence). The CDR3 consists of 14 residues. After removal of 3 bases from V and 1 base from J, the junction contained 3 bases not matched to a gene. The DNA of the CDR3 is TGTGCCTGGAGCACAGGGGTGAGCAATCAGCCCCAGCATTTT. Amino acid sequence: CAWSTGVSNQPQHF.